This T cell receptor beta chain comes out of a study of TIL therapy for anti-PD-1-resistant metastatic lung cancer. About the research overall: Most patients had lung adenocarcinoma; a handful of tumors were EGFR-mutant, two ALK-rearranged; half smoked currently or formerly. Median tumor mutation burden was under 1.9 mutations per megabase. Study-wide points: Patients were highly selected, enriched for treatment-naive, never-smoker and oncogene-addicted cases.

Comments on this clone: The antigen is unknown.

The CDR3 loop spans 19 amino acids. CDR1 is MDHEN, CDR2 SYDVKM, per germline. After removal of 6 bases from V and 5 bases from J, the junction contained 22 bases not matched to a gene. Specified time point: pre-treatment sample, taken before nivolumab and TIL therapy. The immunoSEQ assay was v3. The table came from immunoSEQ multiplex PCR; TCRdb's copy has only in-frame clones and leaves some out. Counted here are tens of thousands of clones, about 70% occurring once; the ten biggest clones make up over 5.5%. This receptor was taken from a person between 25 and 79 years old with non-small cell lung cancer. This specimen consisted of blood, obtained at baseline. The V call is TRBV28, the J call TRBJ2-5; TRBD1 matches 9 bases. CDR3 protein: CASSTPKHGTGHFVETQYF. The CDR3 DNA follows: TGTGCCAGCAGCACCCCCAAGCACGGGACAGGGCATTTTGTGGAGACCCAGTACTTC.